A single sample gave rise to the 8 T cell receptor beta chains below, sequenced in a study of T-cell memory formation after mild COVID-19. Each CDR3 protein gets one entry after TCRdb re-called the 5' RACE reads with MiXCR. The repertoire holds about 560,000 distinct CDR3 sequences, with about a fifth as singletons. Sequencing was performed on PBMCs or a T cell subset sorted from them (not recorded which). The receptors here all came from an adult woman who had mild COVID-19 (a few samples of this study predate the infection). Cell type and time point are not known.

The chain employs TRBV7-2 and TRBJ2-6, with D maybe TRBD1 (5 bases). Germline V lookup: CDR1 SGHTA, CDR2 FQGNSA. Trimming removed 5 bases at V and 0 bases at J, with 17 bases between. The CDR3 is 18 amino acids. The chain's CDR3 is CASSPRQIRISGANVLTF. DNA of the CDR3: TGTGCCAGCAGCCCTCGACAGATTCGAATCTCTGGGGCCAACGTCCTGACTTTC.

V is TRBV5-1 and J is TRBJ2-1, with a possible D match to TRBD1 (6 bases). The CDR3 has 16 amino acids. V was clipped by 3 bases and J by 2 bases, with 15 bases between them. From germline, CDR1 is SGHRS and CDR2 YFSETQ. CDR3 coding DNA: TGCGCCAGCAGCTCCGGACAGCCTCTCACCTACAATGAGCAGTTCTTC. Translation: CASSSGQPLTYNEQFF.

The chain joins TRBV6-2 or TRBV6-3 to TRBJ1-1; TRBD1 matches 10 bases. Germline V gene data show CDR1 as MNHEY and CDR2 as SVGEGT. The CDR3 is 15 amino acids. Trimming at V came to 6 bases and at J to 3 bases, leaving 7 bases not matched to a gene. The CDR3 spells CASSSWTGGDTEAFF. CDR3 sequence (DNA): TGTGCCAGCAGCTCCTGGACAGGGGGAGACACTGAAGCTTTCTTT.

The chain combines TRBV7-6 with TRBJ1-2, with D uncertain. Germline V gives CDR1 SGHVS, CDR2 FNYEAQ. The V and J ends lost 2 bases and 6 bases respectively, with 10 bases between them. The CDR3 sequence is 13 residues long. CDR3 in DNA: TGTGCCAGCAGCTTAAAGGAGGGAGATGGCTACACCTTC. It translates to CASSLKEGDGYTF.

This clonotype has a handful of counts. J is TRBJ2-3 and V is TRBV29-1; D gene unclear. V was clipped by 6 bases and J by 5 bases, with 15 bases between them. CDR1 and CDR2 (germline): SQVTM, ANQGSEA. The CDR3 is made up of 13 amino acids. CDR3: CSVIAGKGDTQYF. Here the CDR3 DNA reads TGCAGCGTCATAGCTGGAAAGGGAGATACGCAGTATTTT.

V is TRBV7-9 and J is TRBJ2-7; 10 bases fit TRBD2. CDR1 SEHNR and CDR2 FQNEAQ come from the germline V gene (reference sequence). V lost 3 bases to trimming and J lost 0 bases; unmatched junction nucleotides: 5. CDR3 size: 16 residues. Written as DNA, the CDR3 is TGTGCCAGCAGCTTTGCGGGGACTAGCGCCTCCTACGAGCAGTACTTC. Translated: CASSFAGTSASYEQYF.

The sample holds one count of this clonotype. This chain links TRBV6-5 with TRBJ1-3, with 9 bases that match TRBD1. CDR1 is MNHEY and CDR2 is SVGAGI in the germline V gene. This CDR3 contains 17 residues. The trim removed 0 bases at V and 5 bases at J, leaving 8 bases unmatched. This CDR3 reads CASSYSLGQGARNTIYF. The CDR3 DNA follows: TGTGCCAGCAGTTACTCGCTGGGACAGGGTGCGCGAAACACCATATATTTT.

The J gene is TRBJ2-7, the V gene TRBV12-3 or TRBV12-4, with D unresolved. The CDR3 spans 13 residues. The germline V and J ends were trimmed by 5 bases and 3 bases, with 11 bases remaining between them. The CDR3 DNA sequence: TGTGCCAGCAGTGATAGGAACGGCTACGAGCAGTACTTC. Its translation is CASSDRNGYEQYF.